The present entry profiles one T cell receptor (beta chain) with its context. The antigen remains undetermined. Trimming removed 3 bases from V and 5 bases from J, with 13 bases in between. Germline-derived CDR1 and CDR2 are LNHNV and YYDKDF (reference sequence). The CDR3 totals 14 residues. TCRdb's table, derived via immunoSEQ multiplex PCR, lists solely in-frame clones and lacks some. The sample holds over 150,000 clones, 90% seen once. These data are taken from a study of T cell responses to AZD1222 COVID-19 vaccine. Study-wide background: The analysis combined second doses at about 4 or about 12 weeks.

Study results and limitations: The span of vaccine-associated CD4 TCRs extended across spike, with dominance at 160-218 and 743-854. Repertoires in all cases were sampled only once the peak T cell response had passed. Baseline seropositivity characterized only 5 to 7 AZD1222 recipients.

V and J are TRBV15 and TRBJ2-5, with D possibly TRBD2 on 5 matching bases. This clonotype was sampled from an adult in good health. The starting material was peripheral blood, obtained on day 0 of AZD1222 vaccination. The CDR3 region is CATSSRETIETQYF. CDR3 DNA sequence: TGTGCCACCAGCAGCAGAGAGACTATCGAGACCCAGTACTTC.